What follows are 31 T cell receptor beta chains derived from one specimen sequenced in a study of blood T cell repertoires in COVID-19. TCRdb keeps only in-frame clones here, not all; method: immunoSEQ multiplex PCR. The sample consists of over 140,000 clones, nearly 80% of them appearing once. Sequencing was carried out using PBMCs or T cells enriched from blood (not recorded which). The receptors here all came from a woman aged 50 to 60 who had recovered from COVID-19.

The chain has TRBV18 and TRBJ2-1; TRBD1 matches 7 bases. The CDR3 has 15 residues. J lost 7 bases, V lost 0 bases, and 6 bases had no gene match. Germline CDR1 is KGHSH and CDR2 is LQKENI. In nucleotides, the CDR3 is TGTGCCAGCTCACCACCCGAGGGGGCGAGGAATGAGCAGTTCTTC. This gives the protein CASSPPEGARNEQFF.

The J gene is TRBJ1-2, the V gene TRBV5-1; D unresolved. V was pared by 3 bases and J by 8 bases, with 11 bases between. CDR3 length equals 12 residues. CDR1 is SGHRS and CDR2 is YFSETQ in the germline V gene. CDR3: CASSSSFTGYTF. In nucleotides, the CDR3 is TGCGCCAGCAGCTCAAGCTTTACGGGCTACACCTTC.

The V and J genes are TRBV9 and TRBJ2-7; D uncertain. The germline CDR1 and CDR2 sequences are SGDLS and YYNGEE. The CDR3 length is 13 residues. V was shortened by 4 bases and J by 5 bases, with 13 bases between the two germline ends. CDR3 sequence: CASSKEEAHEQYF. Here the CDR3 DNA reads TGTGCCAGCAGCAAGGAAGAGGCCCACGAGCAGTACTTC.

The J gene is TRBJ2-2, the V gene TRBV11-3, with 8 bases matching TRBD2. Per the germline V gene, CDR1 is SGHNT and CDR2 is YENEEA. The V and J ends lost 1 base and 4 bases, in that order; junction bases with no gene match: 5. CDR3 length equals 16 residues. The CDR3 protein is CASSLGITSGTGELFF. The CDR3 region has the DNA TGTGCCAGCAGCTTAGGAATAACTAGCGGCACCGGGGAGCTGTTTTTT. The complete variable domain, with remaining parts taken from reference TRBV11-3 and TRBJ2-2, reads EAGVVQSPRYKIIEKKQPVAFWCNPISGHNTLYWYLQNLGQGPELLIRYENEEAVDDSQLPKDRFSAERLKGVDSTLKIQPAELGDSAVYLCASSLGITSGTGELFFGEGSRLTVL.

This chain links TRBV2 with TRBJ1-1; D perhaps matches TRBD1 (6 bases). The CDR3 has 14 residues. With 11 bases removed from V and 5 bases from J, the gap between germline ends came to 21 bases. The germline V gene has CDR1 SNHLY and CDR2 FYNNEI. CDR3 sequence: CARQGETGDTEAFF. In DNA, the CDR3 is TGTGCCCGGCAGGGAGAGACAGGTGATACTGAAGCTTTCTTT.

The CDR3 region has the DNA TGCAGTGCGCGGTCTCCCAATGAGCAGTTCTTC. This sequence encodes CSARSPNEQFF. The chain links TRBV20-1 to TRBJ2-1, with unresolved D. CDR3 length: 11 residues. The germline gives CDR1 DFQATT, CDR2 SNEGSKA (reference sequence). Trimming took 6 bases from V and 6 from J, leaving 9 bases between them.

This sequence joins TRBV29-1 and TRBJ1-4; 8 bases match TRBD1. Germline trimming cut 6 bases from V and 3 bases from J; bases unmatched to any gene: 3. Germline V CDR1 and CDR2: SQVTM, ANQGSEA. There are 13 residues in the CDR3. In nucleotides, the CDR3 is TGCAGCGTGACAGGGGTGGCTAATGAAAAACTGTTTTTT. As protein: CSVTGVANEKLFF.

The V call is TRBV5-1, the J call TRBJ2-4; maybe TRBD2 (5 bases). Trimming took 0 bases from V and 6 from J, leaving 7 bases between them. This CDR3 contains 13 residues. The germline V gene encodes CDR1 SGHRS and CDR2 YFSETQ. CDR3 in amino acids: CASSLGTGNIQYF. The CDR3 bases are TGCGCCAGCAGCTTGGGGACTGGAAACATTCAGTACTTC.

This chain joins TRBV2 and TRBJ1-5; no clear D. V was cut by 6 bases and J by 1 base, with 10 bases left in between. The CDR3 spans 14 residues. Germline CDR1 is SNHLY and CDR2 is FYNNEI. The CDR3 region is CASSPNRSNQPQHF. The CDR3 DNA follows: TGTGCCAGCAGCCCCAACCGGAGCAATCAGCCCCAGCATTTT.

This clone was detected a few times. The CDR3 sequence is CASSLNPRYGYTF. Written as DNA, the CDR3 is TGTGCCAGCAGTTTAAATCCCCGGTATGGCTACACCTTC. V gene TRBV27 combines with J gene TRBJ1-2; D is ambiguous. The length of the CDR3 is 13 residues. Deletions cut 2 bases from V and 5 bases from J, with 9 bases between. Germline loops: CDR1 MNHEY, CDR2 SMNVEV (reference sequence).

Remarks on this clone: The same CDR3 arises from other DNA sequences in this sample as well. V is TRBV9 and J is TRBJ1-3; no clear D gene. Between the trimmed V and J ends, which lost 0 bases and 0 bases, there was a span of 4 bases. Looked up from germline, CDR1 is SGDLS and CDR2 is YYNGEE. This CDR3 is built from 14 residues. The CDR3 sequence is CASSVAVSGNTIYF. CDR3 coding DNA: TGTGCCAGCAGCGTAGCGGTCTCTGGAAACACCATATATTTT.

The gene calls are TRBV12-3 or TRBV12-4 and TRBJ2-3; D may be TRBD1 (6 bases). CDR3 length: 12 amino acids. V lost 6 bases and J lost 6, with 10 bases in between. CDR3 region: CASRATGDTQYF. CDR3 bases: TGTGCCAGCAGAGCCACAGGGGATACGCAGTATTTT.

The CDR3 reads CASSGAERGPYEQYF. Written as DNA, the CDR3 is TGTGCCAGCTCAGGGGCCGAGCGGGGCCCCTACGAGCAGTACTTC. The chain employs TRBV18 and TRBJ2-7; TRBD2 matches at 7 bases. The CDR3 has 15 amino acids. V lost 5 bases to trimming and J lost 2 bases; unmatched junction nucleotides: 9. CDR1 is KGHSH and CDR2 is LQKENI in the germline V gene.

This clone showed up just once. The chain uses TRBV10-3 and TRBJ2-3; 10 nucleotides match TRBD2. Germline V gives CDR1 ENHRY, CDR2 SYGVKD. The length of the CDR3 is 15 residues. V shed 4 bases, J shed 2 bases, and the junction held 3 bases outside the gene matches. The CDR3 here is CAISVLAGATDTQYF. For the CDR3, the DNA is TGTGCCATCAGTGTTCTAGCGGGGGCCACAGATACGCAGTATTTT.

For this clone: The conserved phenylalanine or tryptophan normally closing the CDR3 is absent here, so this likely arose from a read error. The DNA is omitted, as the CDR3 cannot be located on it reliably, and the CDR3 follows TCRdb's listing. This chain joins TRBV10-3 and TRBJ2-7; TRBD1 is taken as the D call from the table, unchecked against the DNA. Germline V gene sequence: CDR1 ENHRY, CDR2 SYGVKD. The CDR3 numbers 13 amino acids, ends counted. CDR3 in amino acids: CAISESHSQGYHL.

V gene TRBV10-1 combines with J gene TRBJ2-3, with 14 bases fitting TRBD2. This CDR3 spans 17 amino acids. J gave up 5 bases and V 6 bases, and 10 bases lay outside the gene matches. Germline-derived CDR1 and CDR2 are WNHNN and SYGVQD (reference sequence). In DNA form, the CDR3 reads TGCGCCAGCAGCGCGGGACTAGCGGGAGTTATTGGAGATACGCAGTATTTT. It translates to CASSAGLAGVIGDTQYF.

V and J are TRBV6-5 and TRBJ1-3; no clear D gene. The CDR3 covers 12 residues. Germline lookup yields CDR1 MNHEY and CDR2 SVGAGI. Trimming took off 10 bases at V and 3 bases at J, with 10 bases between the two ends. Here the CDR3 reads CATGIGGNTIYF. Here the CDR3 DNA reads TGTGCCACCGGTATCGGTGGAAACACCATATATTTT.

The chain couples TRBV11-3 to TRBJ1-5; 9 bases line up with TRBD1. The CDR3 length is 17 residues. V shed 0 bases, J shed 4 bases, and the junction held 7 bases outside the gene matches. Germline V lookup: CDR1 SGHNT, CDR2 YENEEA. The CDR3 DNA follows: TGTGCCAGCAGCTTAGACGACAGGGGGGGCTGGAATCAGCCCCAGCATTTT. This codes for CASSLDDRGGWNQPQHF.

The V call is TRBV18, the J call TRBJ1-1; 7 positions match TRBD1. There are 14 residues in the CDR3. Looked up from germline, CDR1 is KGHSH and CDR2 is LQKENI. Trimming removed 4 bases from V and 0 bases from J; junction bases left unmatched: 2. CDR3 nucleotide sequence: TGTGCCAGCTCACTGGGACAGATGAACACTGAAGCTTTCTTT. Amino acids: CASSLGQMNTEAFF.

The V gene is TRBV9, the J gene TRBJ2-2; 11 nucleotides align to TRBD1. The CDR3 runs to 16 residues. Germline values: CDR1 SGDLS, CDR2 YYNGEE. V lost 3 bases and J lost 6; bases outside the gene matches: 7. The CDR3 sequence: CASSGGTGGVSGELFF. The CDR3 nucleotides are TGTGCCAGCAGCGGCGGGACAGGGGGGGTCTCCGGGGAGCTGTTTTTT.

This clone has only a few counts. The chain combines TRBV27 with TRBJ1-6; D ambiguous. There are 14 residues in the CDR3. The germline V and J ends were trimmed by 4 bases and 0 bases, with 4 bases remaining between them. CDR1 MNHEY and CDR2 SMNVEV come from the germline V gene (reference sequence). The CDR3, as DNA: TGTGCCAGCAGTTGGAGCTCCTATAATTCACCCCTCCACTTT. This sequence encodes CASSWSSYNSPLHF.

This chain connects TRBV7-8 to TRBJ2-2, with 9 bases aligning to TRBD1. Germline CDR1 is SGHVS and CDR2 is FQNEAQ. Unmatched junction bases numbered 2, after V lost 5 bases and J lost 1 base. This CDR3 region has 15 residues. CDR3 sequence: CASSGDRVNTGELFF. The CDR3, as DNA: TGTGCCAGCAGCGGGGACAGGGTGAACACCGGGGAGCTGTTTTTT.

The chain couples TRBV4-1 to TRBJ2-7; D is possibly TRBD2 (6 bases). This CDR3 is built from 17 residues. Germline V lookup: CDR1 MGHRA, CDR2 YSYEKL. V was shortened by 0 bases and J by 6 bases, with 21 bases between the two germline ends. CDR3 sequence reads: CASSQEPYRSGSGEQYF. CDR3 nucleotide sequence: TGCGCCAGCAGCCAAGAACCCTACCGTAGTGGTAGCGGCGAGCAGTACTTC.

V gene TRBV2 combines with J gene TRBJ2-7; 8 nucleotides match TRBD1. CDR1 is SNHLY, CDR2 FYNNEI, per germline. After removal of 6 bases from V and 2 bases from J, the junction contained 6 bases not matched to a gene. CDR3 length: 14 amino acids. CDR3 residues: CASRGTGRTYEQYF. The CDR3 coding sequence is TGTGCCAGCAGAGGGACAGGACGAACCTACGAGCAGTACTTC. The full variable domain, completed using reference TRBV2 and TRBJ2-7, is EPEVTQTPSHQVTQMGQEVILRCVPISNHLYFYWYRQILGQKVEFLVSFYNNEISEKSEIFDDQFSVERPDGSNFTLKIRSTKLEDSAMYFCASRGTGRTYEQYFGPGTRLTVT.

This chain links TRBV30 with TRBJ2-7; 11 bases map to TRBD2. CDR1 is GTSNPN and CDR2 is SVGIG in the germline V gene (reference sequence). J gave up 6 bases and V 5 bases, and 6 bases lay outside the gene matches. The CDR3 loop spans 13 amino acids. CDR3 loop: CAWGTSGSGEQYF. The DNA for the CDR3 is TGTGCCTGGGGCACTAGCGGGAGCGGCGAGCAGTACTTC.

The chain links TRBV5-5 to TRBJ2-2; 8 positions match TRBD1. Trimming took 7 bases from V and 1 from J; bases not matched to a gene: 3. Germline V lookup: CDR1 SGHKS, CDR2 YYEKEE (reference sequence). The CDR3 covers 14 residues. The CDR3 loop is CASGDRGNTGELFF. The DNA for the CDR3 is TGTGCCAGCGGCGACAGGGGGAACACCGGGGAGCTGTTTTTT.

The chain links TRBV10-3 to TRBJ2-7; 7 nucleotides match TRBD1. Germline V gene lookup returns CDR1 ENHRY and CDR2 SYGVKD. V lost 7 bases and J lost 4; bases outside the gene matches: 13. There are 15 residues in the CDR3. The CDR3 nucleotides read TGTGCCATCAAACCAGGGGAAGGGGGCAAATACGAGCAGTACTTC. Its protein is CAIKPGEGGKYEQYF.

The chain combines TRBV7-8 with TRBJ1-2, with a weak D call TRBD1 (6 bases). CDR3 length: 13 amino acids. Germline V gene data show CDR1 as SGHVS and CDR2 as FQNEAQ. V was clipped by 6 bases and J by 3 bases, with 11 bases between them. As DNA, the CDR3 is TGTGCCAGCAGTCGACGACAGGACTATGGCTACACCTTC. The encoded protein is CASSRRQDYGYTF.

This clone was recorded only once. The chain joins TRBV5-1 to TRBJ2-1, with D maybe TRBD2 (6 bases). V lost 2 bases and J 7 bases, leaving 10 bases between the germline ends. The CDR3 length is 13 residues. Germline CDR1 reads SGHRS; CDR2 reads YFSETQ. CDR3 in DNA: TGCGCCAGCAGCTTAACAGGAGGGAATGAGCAGTTCTTC. It codes for CASSLTGGNEQFF.

The rearrangement joins TRBV27 to TRBJ1-5; no clear D gene. The CDR3 sequence is 13 residues long. V shed 5 bases and J shed 6 bases, with 11 bases lying between them. Per germline, CDR1 MNHEY and CDR2 SMNVEV (reference sequence). The CDR3 bases are TGTGCCAGCAGTCCCACCCCCGGTCAGCCCCAGCATTTT. It is translated as CASSPTPGQPQHF.

The chain couples TRBV5-1 to TRBJ2-1; D might be TRBD2 (5 bases). The germline V and J ends were trimmed by 0 bases and 0 bases, with 10 bases remaining between them. The CDR3 is made up of 16 amino acids. In germline, CDR1 is SGHRS, CDR2 YFSETQ. The chain's CDR3 is CASSLVEGSSYNEQFF. CDR3 DNA: TGCGCCAGCAGCTTGGTTGAGGGAAGCTCCTACAATGAGCAGTTCTTC.